This TCR beta chain was documented in a study of shared clonotypes between healthy human individuals. Background on the study: The plates for each donor numbered three CD4 naive, three CD4 memory, two CD8 naive and one CD8 memory.

This table comes from immunoSEQ multiplex PCR, and its TCRdb copy is limited to in-frame clones, with some not included. The repertoire consists of fewer than 850,000 clones, with more than 70% occurring once and the leading ten covering 1.5% to 2%. The ends lost 0 bases at V and 7 bases at J; junction bases unmatched: 9. The CDR3 spans 15 residues. The germline gives CDR1 SGHRS, CDR2 YFSETQ. Study findings and constraints: As a rule, naive subsets had a larger estimated richness than memory subsets. Despite large depth, rarefaction showed incomplete sorted-subset sequencing. How much donors shared clonotypes was expected to be affected by sequencing depth.

As for this clone: The antigen remains undetermined.

This receptor was taken from a woman younger than 45 in good health. Sequencing was performed on memory CD4+ T cells sorted from blood. Subset here: CD45RA-negative fraction. This chain connects TRBV5-1 to TRBJ1-1, with TRBD1 identical over 7 bases. The CDR3 spells CASSLGDRDEIEAFF. Written as DNA, the CDR3 is TGCGCCAGCAGCTTGGGCGACAGGGATGAGATTGAAGCTTTCTTT. The variable domain in full, completed from reference TRBV5-1 and TRBJ1-1, reads KAGVTQTPRYLIKTRGQQVTLSCSPISGHRSVSWYQQTPGQGLQFLFEYFSETQRNKGNFPGRFSGRQFSNSRSEMNVSTLELGDSALYLCASSLGDRDEIEAFFGQGTRLTVV.